The 6 T cell receptor beta chains reported below all come from one sample, sequenced in a study of identical twins (dated by TCRdb to 2016 to 2017). Library generation was performed with 5' RACE. Sequencing used an Illumina HiSeq 2000. The public reads were reprocessed in TCRdb via fastp at Q25 and MiXCR, keeping in-frame beta chains. Here each entry gathers all rows of one CDR3 protein and keeps the most common genes and DNA. Here the sample has 400,000 to 500,000 distinct CDR3 sequences; 18% occur a single time. Roughly 12% of the sample rests with the top ten. The sample consisted of naive T cells sorted from blood. The label giving this sample's cell subset or site can be read as: cells isolated with a human naive T-cell isolation kit. The receptors stem from a man aged 50 to 59 in good health.

V and J are TRBV4-2 and TRBJ2-3; 11 bases map to TRBD2. The V gene's germline CDR1 is LGHNA and CDR2 YNFKEQ. With V trimmed by 1 base and J by 4 bases, 13 bases remained unmatched. The CDR3 totals 19 residues. The CDR3 reads CASSQVFSGGAYEADTQYF. In DNA form, the CDR3 reads TGTGCCAGCAGCCAAGTTTTTAGCGGGGGGGCCTATGAGGCAGATACGCAGTATTTT.

To note about this clonotype: The junction and the germline gene differ at one end; a read error may be behind it. The chain is built from TRBV29-1 and TRBJ1-1; unclear D gene. The V gene's germline CDR1 is SQVTM and CDR2 ANQGSEA. The CDR3 consists of 10 residues. CDR3 region: CSVEGTANFF. DNA for the CDR3: TGCAGCGTTGAGGGCACAGCTAACTTTTTC.

This clonotype was found a few times. This chain connects TRBV7-6 to TRBJ2-1; 8 bases agree with TRBD2. Looked up from germline, CDR1 is SGHVS and CDR2 is FNYEAQ. This CDR3 has 14 amino acids. V lost 5 bases and J lost 7; bases outside the gene matches: 7. CDR3 nucleotide sequence: TGTGCCAGCAGCAAACTAGCGGTAAGAAATGAGCAGTTCTTC. Protein sequence: CASSKLAVRNEQFF.

This clonotype has more than one count but fewer than ten. This chain joins TRBV6-5 and TRBJ2-5; possibly TRBD1 for D (6 bases). The CDR3 is 14 amino acids. The V and J ends lost 2 bases and 5 bases respectively, with 12 bases between them. Germline V gives CDR1 MNHEY, CDR2 SVGAGI. As DNA, the CDR3 is TGTGCCAGCAGTTACCTGGGGGCGCATGAGACCCAGTACTTC. This translates into CASSYLGAHETQYF.

This chain connects TRBV5-1 to TRBJ2-6, with 10 bases fitting TRBD1. The CDR3 covers 18 residues. Germline V gene data show CDR1 as SGHRS and CDR2 as YFSETQ. The V segment lost 4 bases and the J segment 4 bases; nucleotides outside the gene matches: 11. CDR3 coding DNA: TGCGCCAGCAGCCCAGGGACAGGGGTCTACTCCGGGGCCAACGTCCTGACTTTC. Translation gives CASSPGTGVYSGANVLTF.

This clonotype was recorded many times. The chain employs TRBV5-1 and TRBJ2-3, with no clear D. The germline V and J ends were trimmed by 4 bases and 2 bases, with 8 bases remaining between them. The CDR3 totals 13 residues. Germline loops: CDR1 SGHRS, CDR2 YFSETQ. The CDR3 region is CASSRTDTDTQYF. The CDR3 coding sequence is TGCGCCAGCAGCCGGACGGACACAGATACGCAGTATTTT.